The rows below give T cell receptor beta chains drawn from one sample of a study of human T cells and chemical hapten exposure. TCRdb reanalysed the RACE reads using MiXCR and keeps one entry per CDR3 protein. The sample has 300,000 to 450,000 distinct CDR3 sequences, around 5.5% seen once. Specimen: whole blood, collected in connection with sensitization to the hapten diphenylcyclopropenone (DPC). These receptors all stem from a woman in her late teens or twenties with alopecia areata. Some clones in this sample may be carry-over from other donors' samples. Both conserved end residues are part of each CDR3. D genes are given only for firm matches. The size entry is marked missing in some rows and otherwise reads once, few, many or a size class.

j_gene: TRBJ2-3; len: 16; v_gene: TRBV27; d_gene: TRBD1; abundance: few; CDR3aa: CASTPLGQGARDTQYF; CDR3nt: TGTGCCAGCACCCCCTTGGGACAGGGGGCGCGAGATACGCAGTATTTT
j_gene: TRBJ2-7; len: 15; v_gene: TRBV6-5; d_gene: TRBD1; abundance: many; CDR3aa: CASSQPGQGTYEQYF; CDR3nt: TGTGCCAGCAGTCAACCGGGACAGGGTACCTACGAGCAGTACTTC
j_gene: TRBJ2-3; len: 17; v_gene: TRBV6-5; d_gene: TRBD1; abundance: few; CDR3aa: CASSYSFGQGMTDTQYF; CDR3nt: TGTGCCAGCAGTTACTCCTTCGGACAGGGGATGACAGATACGCAGTATTTT
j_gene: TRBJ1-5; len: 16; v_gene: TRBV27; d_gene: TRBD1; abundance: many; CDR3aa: CASREGPEGGYQPQHF; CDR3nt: TGTGCCAGCAGGGAGGGACCCGAAGGGGGCTATCAGCCCCAGCATTTT
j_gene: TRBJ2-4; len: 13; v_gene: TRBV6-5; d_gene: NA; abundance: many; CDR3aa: CASLRGPGGIQYF; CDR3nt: TGTGCCAGCCTAAGGGGACCGGGCGGCATTCAGTACTTC
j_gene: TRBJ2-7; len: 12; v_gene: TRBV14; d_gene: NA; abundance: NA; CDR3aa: CASSQGYLEQYF; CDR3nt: TGTGCCAGCAGCCAAGGGTACTTGGAGCAGTACTTC
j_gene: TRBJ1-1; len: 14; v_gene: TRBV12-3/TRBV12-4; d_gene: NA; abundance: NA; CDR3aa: CASSARTANTEAFF; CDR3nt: TGTGCCAGCAGCGCGAGGACAGCGAACACTGAAGCTTTCTTT
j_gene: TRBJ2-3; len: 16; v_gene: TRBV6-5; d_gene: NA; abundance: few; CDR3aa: CASSYSGSVAADTQYF; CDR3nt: TGTGCCAGCAGTTACTCGGGCAGCGTGGCGGCAGATACGCAGTATTTT
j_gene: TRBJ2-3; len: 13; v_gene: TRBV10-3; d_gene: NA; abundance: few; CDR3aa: CAITETDADTQYF; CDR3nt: TGTGCCATCACTGAGACAGACGCAGATACGCAGTATTTT
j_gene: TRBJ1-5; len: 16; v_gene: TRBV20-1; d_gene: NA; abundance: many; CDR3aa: CSARDPARNSNQPQHF; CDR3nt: TGCAGTGCTAGAGATCCCGCGAGGAATAGCAATCAGCCCCAGCATTTT
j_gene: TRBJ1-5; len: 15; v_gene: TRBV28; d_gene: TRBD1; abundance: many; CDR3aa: CASSYTGQGWQPQHF; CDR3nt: TGTGCCAGCAGCTACACTGGACAGGGATGGCAGCCCCAGCATTTT
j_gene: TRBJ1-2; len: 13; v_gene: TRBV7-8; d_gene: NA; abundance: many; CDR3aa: CASSLVPLYGYTF; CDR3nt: TGTGCCAGCAGCTTAGTCCCCCTCTATGGCTACACCTTC
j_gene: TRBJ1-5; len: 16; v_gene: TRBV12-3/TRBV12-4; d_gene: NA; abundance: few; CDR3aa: CASSVEPGREDQPQHF; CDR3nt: TGTGCCAGCAGCGTGGAACCAGGACGTGAGGATCAGCCCCAGCATTTT
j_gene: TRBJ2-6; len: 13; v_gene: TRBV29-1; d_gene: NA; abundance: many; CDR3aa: CSVGAAGANVLTF; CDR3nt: TGCAGCGTTGGCGCTGCTGGGGCCAACGTCCTGACTTTC
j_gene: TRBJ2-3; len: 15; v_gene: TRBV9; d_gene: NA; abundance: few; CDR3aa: CASSVFISEADTQYF; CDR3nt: TGTGCCAGCAGCGTATTCATTAGCGAGGCAGATACGCAGTATTTT
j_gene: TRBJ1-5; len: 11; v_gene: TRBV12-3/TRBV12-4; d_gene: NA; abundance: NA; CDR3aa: CASRRGGLVHF; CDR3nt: TGTGCCAGCAGGAGGGGCGGCCTTGTGCATTTT
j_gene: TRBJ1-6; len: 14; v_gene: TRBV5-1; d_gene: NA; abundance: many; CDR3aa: CASSLQGHPSPLHF; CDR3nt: TGCGCCAGCAGCTTGCAGGGCCACCCTTCACCCCTCCACTTT
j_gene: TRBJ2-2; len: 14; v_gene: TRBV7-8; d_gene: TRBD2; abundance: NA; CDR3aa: CASSLRGDPGELFF; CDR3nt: TGTGCCAGCAGCCTGCGGGGGGACCCCGGGGAGCTGTTTTTT
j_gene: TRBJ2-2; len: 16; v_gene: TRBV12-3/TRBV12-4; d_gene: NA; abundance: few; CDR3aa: CASRKQGKGDTGELFF; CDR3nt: TGTGCCAGCAGAAAACAGGGAAAGGGGGACACCGGGGAGCTGTTTTTT
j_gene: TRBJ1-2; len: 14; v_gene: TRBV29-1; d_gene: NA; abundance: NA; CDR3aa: CSVPPTPSGAGYTF; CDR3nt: TGCAGCGTTCCACCGACGCCTTCAGGCGCTGGCTACACCTTC
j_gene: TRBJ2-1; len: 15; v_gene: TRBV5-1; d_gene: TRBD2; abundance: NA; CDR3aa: CASSPGTSGGTEQFF; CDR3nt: TGCGCCAGCAGCCCCGGGACTAGCGGGGGGACTGAGCAGTTCTTC
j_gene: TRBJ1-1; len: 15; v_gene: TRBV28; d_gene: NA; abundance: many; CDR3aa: CASSLLHRDYTEAFF; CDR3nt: TGTGCCAGCAGTTTATTACACAGGGACTACACTGAAGCTTTCTTT